These T cell receptor beta chains were read from a single sample in a study of T cells in narcolepsy. This table comes from immunoSEQ multiplex PCR, and its TCRdb copy is limited to in-frame clones, with some not included. Seen here are about 27,000 clones, approximately 85% observed once, and the top ten hold about 1.3%. Sequenced input: CD45RA- memory CD4+ T cells from PBMCs. The receptors originated from a human donor with narcolepsy. Both conserved end residues are part of each CDR3. The order of the fields is clone size, J gene, V gene, CDR3 protein. Part of the rows lack a size; the others show once, few, many or a class for expanded clones.

>.|TRBJ1-1|TRBV9
CASSARQGGTEAFF
>.|TRBJ2-7|TRBV25-1
CASRNSGGSYEQYF
>.|TRBJ1-5|TRBV27
CASSLDGNNQPQHF
>.|TRBJ1-3|TRBV5-1
CASSFLPAPGNTIYF
>.|TRBJ2-7|TRBV7-9
CASSFGGSSYEQYF
>.|TRBJ2-3|TRBV11-3
CASSLGTANLGTDTQYF
>.|TRBJ2-6|TRBV2
CASTRDRGAGANVLTF
>.|TRBJ2-1|TRBV9
CASSVARYNEQFF
>.|TRBJ1-2|TRBV6-5
CASSYGGTGNGYTF
>.|TRBJ2-2|TRBV10-3
CAISFKPNTGELFF
>once|TRBJ2-5|TRBV9
CASSVGLAGETQYF
>.|TRBJ2-3|TRBV15
CATGTGTSVDTQYF
>.|TRBJ2-5|TRBV6-1
CASSSTSGRAKTQYF
>.|TRBJ2-4|TRBV2
CASSEELVRSAEPAKNIQYF
>.|TRBJ2-7|TRBV18
CASSPETYEQYF
>.|TRBJ2-7|TRBV28
CASSFLGEEEQYF
>.|TRBJ2-7|TRBV18
CASSPDRASSTSGTSYEQYF
>.|TRBJ2-1|TRBV14
CASSRPGLPIEQFF
>.|TRBJ2-7|TRBV18
CASSEWPPYEQYF
>few|TRBJ1-1|TRBV6-1
CATLFQNTEAFF
>.|TRBJ1-1|TRBV5-4
CASRGQRQPNTEAFF
>.|TRBJ2-3|TRBV4-3
CASSQDGAGGADTQYF
>few|TRBJ1-2|TRBV7-8
CASSLSLVGEFNGYTF
>.|TRBJ1-2|TRBV9
CASSVDRDYGYTF
>.|TRBJ2-1|TRBV15
CATKEGGYYYNEQFF
>.|TRBJ1-1|TRBV5-8
CASRTDKRTEAFF
>.|TRBJ2-2|TRBV7-9
CASSRTGTSDISNTGELFF
>once|TRBJ2-2|TRBV9
CASSVGLDTGELFF